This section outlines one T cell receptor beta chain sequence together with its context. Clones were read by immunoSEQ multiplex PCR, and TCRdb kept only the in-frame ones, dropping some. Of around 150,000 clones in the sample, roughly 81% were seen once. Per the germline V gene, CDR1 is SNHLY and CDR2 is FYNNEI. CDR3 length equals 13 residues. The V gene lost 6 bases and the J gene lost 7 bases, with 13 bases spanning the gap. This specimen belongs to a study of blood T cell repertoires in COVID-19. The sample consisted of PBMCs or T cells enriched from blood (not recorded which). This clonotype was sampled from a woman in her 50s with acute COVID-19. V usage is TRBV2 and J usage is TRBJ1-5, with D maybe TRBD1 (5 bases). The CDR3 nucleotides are TGTGCCAGCAGGGACGGGGGAATGCAGCCCCAGCATTTT. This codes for CASRDGGMQPQHF. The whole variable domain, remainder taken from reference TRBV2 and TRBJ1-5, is EPEVTQTPSHQVTQMGQEVILRCVPISNHLYFYWYRQILGQKVEFLVSFYNNEISEKSEIFDDQFSVERPDGSNFTLKIRSTKLEDSAMYFCASRDGGMQPQHFGDGTRLSIL.